The 16 T cell receptor beta chains listed next were all sequenced from one sample in a study of naive and memory T cell subsets (dated by TCRdb to 2016 to 2017). Library method: 5' RACE. Sequencing relied on an Illumina MiSeq. The ligated cDNA was amplified in four rounds of PCR with nested alpha and beta constant region primers together with the SP2 primer. Using fastp at Q25 and MiXCR, TCRdb reprocessed the public reads and kept productive beta chains. All rows with the same CDR3 protein become a single entry with the most common DNA and genes. For this sample the table gives about 48,000 distinct CDR3 sequences, of which approximately 4.5% were detected only once. The ten largest clones represent more than 0.75% of the sample. Using 3' ligation of a UMI-containing oligonucleotide to TCR cDNA, the study laid out a robust and sensitive protocol to amplify, sequence and analyze TCRs. Source of these receptors: a female donor in good health.

This clonotype was picked up many times. The chain couples TRBV2 to TRBJ2-4; the D gene is possibly TRBD1 (5 bases). This CDR3 spans 17 amino acids. CDR1 is SNHLY, CDR2 FYNNEI, per germline. With 0 bases removed from V and 8 bases from J, the gap between germline ends came to 20 bases. The CDR3 DNA is TGTGCCAGCAGTGAAGCCTATGATACGCAGGGCGTGTACATTCAGTACTTC. This gives the protein CASSEAYDTQGVYIQYF.

Ten or more counts support this clonotype. This chain uses TRBV7-8 with TRBJ2-7, with D possibly matching TRBD2 (6 bases). Germline-derived CDR1 and CDR2 are SGHVS and FQNEAQ. The CDR3 covers 14 residues. Trimming stripped 4 bases from V and 5 bases from J, with 15 bases between. The CDR3 nucleotides read TGTGCCAGCAGCTCTTTTTGGAGGGCCGACGAGCAGTACTTC. Translated, it gives CASSSFWRADEQYF. The full variable domain, completed using reference TRBV7-8 and TRBJ2-7, is GAGVSQSPRYKVAKRGQDVALRCDPISGHVSLFWYQQALGQGPEFLTYFQNEAQLDKSGLPSDRFFAERPEGSVSTLKIQRTQQEDSAVYLCASSSFWRADEQYFGPGTRLTVT.

There are many counts of this clonotype. This rearrangement joins TRBV7-9 to TRBJ2-7, with a tentative D call TRBD1 (6 bases). Germline V CDR1 and CDR2: SEHNR, FQNEAQ (reference sequence). The CDR3 loop spans 14 amino acids. Trimming removed 6 bases from V and 5 bases from J, with 17 bases in between. CDR3 nucleotide sequence: TGTGCCAGCAGTCCCCCGGGACAACGAAACGAGCAGTACTTC. Protein sequence: CASSPPGQRNEQYF.

The table lists this clonotype with many counts. V usage is TRBV7-2 and J usage is TRBJ2-3, with D possibly being TRBD1 (5 bases). Germline V gene data show CDR1 as SGHTA and CDR2 as FQGNSA. The CDR3 length is 12 residues. The V end lost 5 bases, the J end lost 6 bases, and 9 bases lay between the germline ends. The CDR3 here is CASSPTADTQYF. The CDR3 DNA reads TGTGCCAGCAGCCCGACAGCCGATACGCAGTATTTT. The full variable domain, its missing parts supplied by reference TRBV7-2 and TRBJ2-3, is GAGVSQSPSNKVTEKGKDVELRCDPISGHTALYWYRQSLGQGLEFLIYFQGNSAPDKSGLPSDRFSAERTGGSVSTLTIQRTQQEDSAVYLCASSPTADTQYFGPGTRLTVL.

This clonotype was counted at least ten times. This sequence joins TRBV14 and TRBJ1-1, with D hard to call. In germline, CDR1 is SGHDN, CDR2 FVKESK. CDR3 size: 16 residues. The V end was cut by 2 bases, the J end by 8 bases, with 21 bases between. Written as DNA, the CDR3 is TGTGCCAGCAGCCAACTTAGGGTTGGCAGGCTGGTGGAAGCTTTCTTT. Its translation: CASSQLRVGRLVEAFF.

In this sample, this clonotype turned up a few times. The chain couples TRBV20-1 to TRBJ2-7; D unclear. Between the trimmed V and J ends, which lost 3 bases and 3 bases, there was a span of 9 bases. The germline V gene has CDR1 DFQATT and CDR2 SNEGSKA (reference sequence). This CDR3 has 12 amino acids. CDR3 DNA sequence: TGCAGTGCTAGTGACGATGTCTACGAGCAGTACTTC. It codes for CSASDDVYEQYF.

This clonotype was detected ten times or more. This chain uses TRBV19 with TRBJ1-5, with a possible D match to TRBD1 (5 bases). Germline V gene lookup returns CDR1 LNHDA and CDR2 SQIVND (reference sequence). V dropped 10 bases and J dropped 5 bases, with 21 bases sitting between them. The CDR3 totals 15 residues. CDR3 sequence (DNA): TGTGCCATTAGGACAATGGGGCAGGAATATCAGCCCCAGCATTTT. Protein product: CAIRTMGQEYQPQHF.

This clonotype has a count of ten or more. This rearrangement joins TRBV20-1 to TRBJ2-3, with D unresolved. The germline V gene has CDR1 DFQATT and CDR2 SNEGSKA (reference sequence). The CDR3 spans 15 residues. Trimming pared 4 bases from V and 2 bases from J, leaving 16 bases between. Written as DNA, the CDR3 is TGCAGTGCTACCCCCCTGGACGTAAACACAGATACGCAGTATTTT. This translates into CSATPLDVNTDTQYF.

This clonotype has ten or more counts. The J gene is TRBJ1-1, the V gene TRBV28; weak D call: TRBD1 (6 bases). The germline V gene encodes CDR1 MDHEN and CDR2 SYDVKM. V was pared by 4 bases and J by 7 bases, with 19 bases between. The CDR3 sequence is 15 residues long. CDR3 nucleotides: TGTGCCAGCAGTTCCTCCGCCGGGGGCGACTATGAAGCTTTCTTT. It is translated as CASSSSAGGDYEAFF.

This clonotype occurred many times. The rearrangement joins TRBV5-1 to TRBJ2-1, with D possibly being TRBD2 (5 bases). The V end lost 4 bases, the J end lost 3 bases, and 8 bases lay between the germline ends. CDR1 SGHRS and CDR2 YFSETQ come from the germline V gene. This CDR3 region has 13 residues. The CDR3 DNA is TGCGCCAGCAGCCCAGCGGTCTACAATGAGCAGTTCTTC. Protein sequence: CASSPAVYNEQFF.

Many counts were recorded for this clonotype. V is TRBV19 and J is TRBJ2-1; D gene ambiguous. The V and J ends lost 5 bases and 2 bases respectively, with 4 bases between them. CDR3 length: 12 residues. Germline CDR1 LNHDA, CDR2 SQIVND (reference sequence). The CDR3 nucleotides are TGTGCCAGTAGTGAGACCTACAATGAGCAGTTCTTC. Translation: CASSETYNEQFF.

This chain uses TRBV5-1 with TRBJ2-5; D not certain. With 3 bases removed from V and 1 base from J, the gap between germline ends came to 10 bases. CDR1 SGHRS and CDR2 YFSETQ come from the germline V gene. The CDR3 extends over 14 amino acids. In DNA, the CDR3 is TGCGCCAGCAGCTCTGGGATCGTCCAAGAGACCCAGTACTTC. Its protein product is CASSSGIVQETQYF. Combining the CDR3 with reference TRBV5-1 and TRBJ2-5 gives the whole variable domain KAGVTQTPRYLIKTRGQQVTLSCSPISGHRSVSWYQQTPGQGLQFLFEYFSETQRNKGNFPGRFSGRQFSNSRSEMNVSTLELGDSALYLCASSSGIVQETQYFGPGTRLLVL.

This clonotype was picked up many times. V and J are TRBV20-1 and TRBJ2-1; 16 nucleotides line up with TRBD2. The junction had 7 bases not matched to a gene; V was cut back by 5 bases and J by 6 bases. From germline, CDR1 is DFQATT and CDR2 SNEGSKA (reference sequence). The CDR3 loop spans 16 amino acids. The chain's CDR3 is CSALGLAGGPFNEQFF. CDR3 nucleotide sequence: TGCAGTGCTTTGGGACTAGCGGGAGGGCCGTTCAATGAGCAGTTCTTC.

This clonotype showed up many times. This chain connects TRBV29-1 to TRBJ2-5; TRBD2 is a possible D gene (6 bases). The CDR3 covers 12 residues. Germline assignment: CDR1 SQVTM and CDR2 ANQGSEA. The V and J ends lost 5 bases and 5 bases respectively, with 12 bases between them. This chain's CDR3 is CSVTQRGETQYF. The CDR3 DNA sequence: TGCAGCGTTACTCAACGGGGGGAGACCCAGTACTTC.

This clonotype was detected ten times or more. The rearrangement joins TRBV20-1 to TRBJ2-5; 10 positions agree with TRBD2. The V gene end was trimmed by 3 bases and the J gene end by 1 base; junction bases not matched to a gene: 5. The CDR3 extends over 15 amino acids. The germline V gene encodes CDR1 DFQATT and CDR2 SNEGSKA (reference sequence). The CDR3 loop reads CSAREAGGIQETQYF. DNA for the CDR3: TGCAGTGCTAGGGAAGCGGGAGGGATCCAAGAGACCCAGTACTTC.

This clonotype was counted ten times or more. V gene TRBV28 combines with J gene TRBJ1-2, with 7 bases lining up with TRBD1. Germline loops: CDR1 MDHEN, CDR2 SYDVKM. The CDR3 extends over 16 amino acids. Losses at the gene ends were 2 bases for V and 4 bases for J; bases not matched to a gene: 10. CDR3 protein: CASSLRDRFLTYGYTF. The CDR3 bases are TGTGCCAGCAGTTTACGGGACAGATTCCTCACCTATGGCTACACCTTC.